This TCR beta chain is from a study of OX40 agonist ivuxolimab in advanced cancers. The sample holds one count of this clone. Sequencing used immunoSEQ multiplex PCR; TCRdb keeps in-frame clones, though not all of them. The repertoire consists of around 80,000 clones, with 80% to 90% occurring once and the leading ten covering 0.75% to 0.9%. V lost 4 bases to trimming and J lost 7 bases, with 14 bases between them. Germline CDR1 MNHNS, CDR2 SASEGT. CDR3 size: 14 residues. The receptor was derived from an adult with an advanced solid tumor such as melanoma, head and neck, liver or kidney cancer. V and J are TRBV6-1 and TRBJ2-1; D possibly uses TRBD1 or TRBD2 (6 bases each). The sequenced sample was CD4+ or CD8+ T cells sorted from blood, obtained in a trial of the OX40 agonist ivuxolimab. The CDR3 sequence is CASSGSGAENEQFF. The DNA for the CDR3 is TGTGCCAGCAGTGGTTCGGGGGCGGAAAATGAGCAGTTCTTC.